This T cell receptor beta chain was retrieved from a study of blood T cells in healthy people across ages. Each donor supplied around 9.9 milliliters of peripheral blood. The authors isolated at least 7 million PBMCs per sample. The second PCR ran about 6 to 11 cycles with a sample-barcoded 5' primer and J-beta primers. Tagging of each cDNA molecule was performed by a template-switch adaptor with 12 random nucleotides. TCRdb called the 5' RACE reads again in MiXCR, with one record for every CDR3 protein. This table has 700,000 to 850,000 distinct CDR3 sequences, 40% to 65% appearing once. As for this clonotype: Its antigen is as yet unknown.

General study points: Naive CD4+ cells and diversity were both higher in long-lived donors than in aged donors.

The CDR3 covers 13 residues. Unmatched junction bases numbered 4, after V lost 10 bases and J lost 5 bases. Germline CDR1 and CDR2: ENHRY and SYGVKD. This receptor was obtained from an elderly man in good health. Sequences were obtained from blood. The rearrangement joins TRBV10-3 to TRBJ1-4; 10 bases map to TRBD1. CDR3: CATGQGENEKLFF. CDR3 in DNA: TGTGCCACAGGACAGGGGGAGAATGAAAAACTGTTTTTT.